The clone carrying this T cell receptor beta chain was picked up one time. The CDR3 runs to 14 residues. V dropped 3 bases and J dropped 2 bases, with 8 bases sitting between them. CDR1 is SGHNT, CDR2 YYREEE, per germline (reference sequence). The data belong to a study of blood T cell repertoires in COVID-19. Profiling relied on immunoSEQ multiplex PCR, and the TCRdb table lists in-frame clones only, not all of them. Of fewer than 200,000 clones in the sample, approximately 80% are singletons; the top ten hold approximately 11%. The sequence came from a woman between 40 and 55 years old with COVID-19, enrolled during active disease. Specimen: peripheral blood. The rearrangement joins TRBV5-4 to TRBJ2-2; perhaps TRBD1 as D (5 bases). DNA of the CDR3: TGTGCCAGCAGCTGGGGCCCCAACACCGGGGAGCTGTTTTTT. Protein sequence: CASSWGPNTGELFF.